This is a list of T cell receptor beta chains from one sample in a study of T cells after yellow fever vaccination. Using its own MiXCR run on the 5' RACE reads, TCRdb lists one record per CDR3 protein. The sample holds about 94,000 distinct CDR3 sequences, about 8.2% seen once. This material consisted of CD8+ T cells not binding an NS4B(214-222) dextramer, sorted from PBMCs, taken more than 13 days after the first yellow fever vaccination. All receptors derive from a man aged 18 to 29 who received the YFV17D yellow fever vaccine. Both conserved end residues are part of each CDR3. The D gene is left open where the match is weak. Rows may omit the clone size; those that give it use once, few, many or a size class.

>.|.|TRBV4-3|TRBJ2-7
TGCGCCAGCAGCCAAGACTGGGGTACGGGCGAGCAGTACTTC
CASSQDWGTGEQYF
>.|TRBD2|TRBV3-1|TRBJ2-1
TGTGCCAGCAGCCCCCTAGCGGGGGGGTACCCTGAGCAGTTCTTC
CASSPLAGGYPEQFF
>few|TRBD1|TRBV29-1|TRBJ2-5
TGCAGCGTTGACCACCGGGACAGGGGGCGAGAGACCCAGTACTTC
CSVDHRDRGRETQYF
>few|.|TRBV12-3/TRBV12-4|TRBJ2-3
TGTGCCAGCAGTCAACAGGGGAAACGGGGGGTATTTACCACAGATACGCAGTATTTT
CASSQQGKRGVFTTDTQYF
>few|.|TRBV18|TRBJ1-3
TGTGCCAGCTCACCACCCCAGACTATCTCTGGAAACACCATATATTTT
CASSPPQTISGNTIYF
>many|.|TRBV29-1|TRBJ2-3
TGCAGCGTTGTCCTGCTGGGGGGTGCAGATACGCAGTATTTT
CSVVLLGGADTQYF
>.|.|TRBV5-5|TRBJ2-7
TGTGCCAGCAGCTTGTTTTACGAGCAGTACTTC
CASSLFYEQYF
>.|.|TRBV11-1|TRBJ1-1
TGTGCCAGCAGAAGGCCTAGACAGGACAATCTCATGAACACTGAAGCTTTCTTT
CASRRPRQDNLMNTEAFF
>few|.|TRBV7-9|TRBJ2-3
TGTGCCAGCAGCCCACGGGGGTGGAGTTCGGATACGCAGTATTTT
CASSPRGWSSDTQYF
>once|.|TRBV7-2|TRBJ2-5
TGTGCCAGCAGCTTAGAGCCTAGTAATGATGAGACCCAGTACTTC
CASSLEPSNDETQYF
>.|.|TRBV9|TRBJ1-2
TGTGCCAGCAGCGTAGTAGGGGCCGACTATGGCTACACCTTC
CASSVVGADYGYTF
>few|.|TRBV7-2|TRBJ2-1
TGTGCCAGCAGCCCAAGAGGCTCCGCTCTCAATGAGCAGTTCTTC
CASSPRGSALNEQFF
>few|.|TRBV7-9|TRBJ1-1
TGTGCCAGCATGGGGACACCGAACACTGAAGCTTTCTTT
CASMGTPNTEAFF
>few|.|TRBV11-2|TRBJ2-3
TGTGCCAGCAGCTTAGAGGCTAGCCATCTCCCCACCACAGATACGCAGTATTTT
CASSLEASHLPTTDTQYF
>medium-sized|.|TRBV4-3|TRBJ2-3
TGCGCCAGCAGCCAAGATATAGGGACTTCAAGCACAGATACGCAGTATTTT
CASSQDIGTSSTDTQYF
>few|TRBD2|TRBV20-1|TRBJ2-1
TGCAGTGCTCACCAACTAGCGGGGACCTCCCTTGAGCAGTTCTTC
CSAHQLAGTSLEQFF
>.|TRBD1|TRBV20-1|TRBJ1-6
TGCAGTGCTAGAGATCCGGGAGTCCGGGACAGCCATAATTCACCCCTCCACTTT
CSARDPGVRDSHNSPLHF
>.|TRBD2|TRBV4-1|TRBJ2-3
TGCGCCAACAGCCAAGCCCACTTATCGGGGGGAATCACAGATACGCAGTATTTT
CANSQAHLSGGITDTQYF
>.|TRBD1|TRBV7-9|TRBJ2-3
TGTGCCAGCAGCCGGACAGGGTCAGATACGCAGTATTTT
CASSRTGSDTQYF
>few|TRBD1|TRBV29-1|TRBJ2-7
TGCAGCGTCGAGGGACAGGGTGGCTACGAGCAGTACTTC
CSVEGQGGYEQYF
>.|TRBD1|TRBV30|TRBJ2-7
TGTGCCTGGAGTCCCGGGACAGGGTACGAGCAGTACTTC
CAWSPGTGYEQYF
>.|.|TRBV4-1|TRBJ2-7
TGCGCCAGCAGCCAGCAGGGCGACTACGAGCAGTACTTC
CASSQQGDYEQYF
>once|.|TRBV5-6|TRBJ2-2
TGTGCCAGCAGCTTGGGGGGGATAGGAAGAACCGGGGAGCTGTTTTTT
CASSLGGIGRTGELFF
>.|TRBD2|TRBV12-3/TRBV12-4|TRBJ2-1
TGTGCCAGCAGTCGGACTAGCGGGGGTCACAATGAGCAGTTCTTC
CASSRTSGGHNEQFF
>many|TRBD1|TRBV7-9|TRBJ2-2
TGTGCCAGCAGCCATCCCGGGACAGGGAATTTTGCCGGGGAGCTGTTTTTT
CASSHPGTGNFAGELFF
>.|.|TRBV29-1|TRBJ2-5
TGCAGCGTTGAAGTAACCGGGATTGAAGAGACCCAGTACTTC
CSVEVTGIEETQYF
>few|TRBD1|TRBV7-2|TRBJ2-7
TGTGCCAGCAGCTCCAACAGGGGTTCAGGCGAGCAGTACTTC
CASSSNRGSGEQYF
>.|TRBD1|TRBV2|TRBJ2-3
TGTGCCGCCAGCGGGCAGGGGGCTAAAAGTTGGCGCACAGATACGCAGTATTTT
CAASGQGAKSWRTDTQYF
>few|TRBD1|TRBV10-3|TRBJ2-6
TGTGCCATCATGGCCCCCGGACAGGGATTTCCCTCTGGGGCCAACGTCCTGACTTTC
CAIMAPGQGFPSGANVLTF
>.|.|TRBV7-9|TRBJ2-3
TGTGCCAGCAGTCACCAAGGGGCTGGACGCACAGATACGCAGTATTTT
CASSHQGAGRTDTQYF
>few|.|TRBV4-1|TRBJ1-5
TGCGCCAGCAGCGCCACGGGGTGGAATCAGCCCCAGCATTTT
CASSATGWNQPQHF
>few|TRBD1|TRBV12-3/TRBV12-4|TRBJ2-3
TGTGCCAGCGGTCCGACCGGACAGGGTAGGGATACGCAGTATTTT
CASGPTGQGRDTQYF
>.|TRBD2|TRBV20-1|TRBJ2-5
TGCAGTGCTAGTATTAGCGGGGGCCACCAAGAGACCCAGTACTTC
CSASISGGHQETQYF
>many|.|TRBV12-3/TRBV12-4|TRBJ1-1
TGTGCCAGCAGTTTTTCGGCAGGTTATACAGCTTTCTTT
CASSFSAGYTAFF
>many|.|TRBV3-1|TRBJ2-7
TGTGCCAGCAGCCCGAGACAGGAGAGCTCCTACGAGCAGTACTTC
CASSPRQESSYEQYF